In this sample, the clone carrying this T cell receptor (beta chain) turned up a few times. The sample comes from a study of blood T cells in healthy people across ages. Sample-barcoded 5' priming and a J-beta primer mix drove a second PCR of roughly 7 to 11 cycles. TCRdb fed the 5' RACE reads into MiXCR, producing one record per CDR3 protein. The profile covers roughly 680,000 distinct CDR3 sequences, with around half appearing a single time and about a third taken by the ten largest. This TCR derives from a woman aged 60-75 years in good health. Material: blood.

CDR3 in DNA: TGTGCCAGCAGTTTTAGTGTTACCCAAGAGACCCAGTACTTC. It is translated as CASSFSVTQETQYF. This chain uses TRBV27 with TRBJ2-5, with no clear D. The CDR3 sequence is 14 residues long. The germline V gene encodes CDR1 MNHEY and CDR2 SMNVEV (reference sequence). Deletions cut 3 bases from V and 1 base from J, with 9 bases between.